The T cell receptor beta chain under discussion was sequenced for a study of blood T cell repertoires in COVID-19. Whole-study context: The United States, Italy and Spain supplied acute and convalescent COVID-19 samples. T cells, B-cell-depleted T cells, or PBMCs provided the cDNA or gDNA that served as material.

This CDR3 is built from 15 residues. From germline, CDR1 is MGHRA and CDR2 YSYEKL. Losses at the gene ends were 3 bases for V and 7 bases for J; bases not matched to a gene: 5. The authors' processing: Reference gene primer amplification in the assay estimated nucleated cell counts. The protocol was immunoSEQ multiplex PCR, while the TCRdb copy is restricted to in-frame clones and leaves out a portion. From that table come the V and J calls and clone size; the DNA was used to work out D and trimming. The sample has over 45,000 clones; less than 85% are singletons. The sequence came from a man aged 45-65 years with active COVID-19. Sequencing was done on a sample of peripheral blood. This rearrangement joins TRBV4-1 to TRBJ2-1, with 11 bases lining up with TRBD1. CDR3 sequence: CASSHSGTGGNEQFF. CDR3 nucleotides: TGCGCCAGCAGCCATTCCGGGACAGGGGGGAATGAGCAGTTCTTC.